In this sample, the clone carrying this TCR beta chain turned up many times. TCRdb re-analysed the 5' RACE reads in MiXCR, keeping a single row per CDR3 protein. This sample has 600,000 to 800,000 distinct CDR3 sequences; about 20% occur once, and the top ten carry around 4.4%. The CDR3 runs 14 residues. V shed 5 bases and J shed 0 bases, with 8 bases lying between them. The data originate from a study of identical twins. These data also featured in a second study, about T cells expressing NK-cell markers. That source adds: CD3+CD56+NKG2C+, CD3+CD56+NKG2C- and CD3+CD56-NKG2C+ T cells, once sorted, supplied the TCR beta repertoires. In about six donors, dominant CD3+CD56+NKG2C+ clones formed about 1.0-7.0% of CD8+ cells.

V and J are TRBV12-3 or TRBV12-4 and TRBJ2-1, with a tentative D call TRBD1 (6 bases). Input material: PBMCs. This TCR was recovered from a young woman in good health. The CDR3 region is CASSGTTSYNEQFF. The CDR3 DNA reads TGTGCCAGCAGTGGGACAACCTCCTACAATGAGCAGTTCTTC.